What follows is one T cell receptor (beta chain) and its context. The target antigen is unknown. The table came from immunoSEQ multiplex PCR; TCRdb's copy has only in-frame clones and leaves some out. The table includes tens of thousands of clones, around 90% detected once. This specimen belongs to a study of Tregs in tolerant kidney transplant recipients. Study results and caveats: Biological reproducibility was not directly addressed in this study. Few patients were studied, so findings need validation in larger groups. Changing PCR primers prevented nucleotide comparison between some patients' samples.

Mixed chimerism was transient after nonmyeloablative marrow transplants from related graft donors. Unstimulated regulatory T cells (CD4+CD25+CD127-), CD4+CD25- non-regulatory cells, CD4 and CD8 cells were FACS-sorted from thawed PBMCs. From germline, CDR1 is MRHNA and CDR2 SNTAGT. The length of the CDR3 is 13 residues. Trimming cost V 6 bases and J 4 bases, with 13 bases left between them. The chain has TRBV6-4 and TRBJ2-7; unclear D gene. Sequences were derived from CD4+ T cells from blood (PBMCs), sampled 24 months after the transplant. The TCR was taken from a human patient who received a combined kidney and bone marrow transplant. Some T cells may be the graft donor's. The CDR3 region has the DNA TGTGCCAGCAGCCGAAAACCGGGTTACGAGCAGTACTTC. Translation: CASSRKPGYEQYF.